This TCR beta chain appears in the sequencing data of a study of cytomegalovirus exposure and HLA in healthy donors. Broader study findings: Later analysis identified several of the most significant clusters that appeared linked to common viral pathogens.

Use of 60 Vbeta and 13 Jbeta primers characterized the PCR. TCRdb's copy holds only in-frame clones and misses some; the assay was immunoSEQ multiplex PCR. The top ten clones hold around 8% of a sample with 110,000 or so clones, roughly two thirds of them seen once. Regarding this clone: As yet, its antigen is unknown.

This CDR3 comprises 13 residues. In germline, CDR1 is SEHNR, CDR2 FQNEAQ (reference sequence). Trimming removed 3 bases from V and 1 base from J, with 6 bases in between. All donors participated as healthy donors of bone marrow. The chain links TRBV7-9 to TRBJ2-5; no definite D call. The specimen was PBMCs. The receptor was derived from a man aged 40-55 years in good health and CMV-seronegative. CDR3 amino acids: CASSFQIQETQYF. In DNA, the CDR3 is TGTGCCAGCAGCTTCCAGATCCAAGAGACCCAGTACTTC.